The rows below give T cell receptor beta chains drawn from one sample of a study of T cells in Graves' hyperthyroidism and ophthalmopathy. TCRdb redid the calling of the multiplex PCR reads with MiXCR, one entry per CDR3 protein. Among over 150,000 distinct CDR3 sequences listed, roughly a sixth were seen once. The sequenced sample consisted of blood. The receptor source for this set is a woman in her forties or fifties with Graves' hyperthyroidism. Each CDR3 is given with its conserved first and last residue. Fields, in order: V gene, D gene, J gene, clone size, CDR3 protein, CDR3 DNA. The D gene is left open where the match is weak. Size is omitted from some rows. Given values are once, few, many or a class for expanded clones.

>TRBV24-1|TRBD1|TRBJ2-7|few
CATGQAVGGQYF
TGTGCCACGGGACAGGCGGTCGGCGGGCAGTACTTC
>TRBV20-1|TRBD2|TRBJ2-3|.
CSAVTSGSTDTQYF
TGCAGTGCCGTGACTAGCGGTAGCACAGATACGCAGTATTTT
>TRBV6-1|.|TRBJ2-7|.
CASSDPQGGSYEQYF
TGTGCCAGCAGTGACCCGCAGGGGGGATCCTACGAGCAGTACTTC
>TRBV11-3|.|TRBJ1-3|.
CASGAAEIGNTIYF
TGTGCCAGCGGGGCAGCGGAGATCGGAAACACCATATATTTT
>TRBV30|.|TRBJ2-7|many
CAFWTDISYEQYF
TGTGCCTTTTGGACAGATATCTCCTACGAGCAGTACTTC
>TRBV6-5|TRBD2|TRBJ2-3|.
CASSYSGAYSGRATDTQYF
TGTGCCAGCAGTTACTCCGGGGCATATAGCGGGAGGGCGACAGATACGCAGTATTTT
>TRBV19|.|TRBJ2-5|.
CASSMRLQETQYF
TGTGCCAGTAGTATGCGACTCCAAGAGACCCAGTACTTC
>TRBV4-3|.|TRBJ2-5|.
CASSQVGGQETQYF
TGCGCCAGCAGCCAAGTAGGGGGCCAAGAGACCCAGTACTTC
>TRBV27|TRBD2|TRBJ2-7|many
CASRTSGTYEQYF
TGTGCCAGCAGGACTAGCGGGACCTACGAGCAGTACTTC
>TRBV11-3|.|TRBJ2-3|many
CASSLVSGRPDTQYF
TGTGCCAGCAGCTTAGTTTCAGGGCGACCAGATACGCAGTATTTT
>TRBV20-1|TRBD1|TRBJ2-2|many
CSARPTGTVHTGELFF
TGCAGTGCTAGACCCACCGGGACAGTGCACACCGGGGAGCTGTTTTTT
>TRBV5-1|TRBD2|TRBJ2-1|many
CASSPATSGMGNEQFF
TGCGCCAGCAGCCCGGCAACTAGCGGGATGGGTAATGAGCAGTTCTTC
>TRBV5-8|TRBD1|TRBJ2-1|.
CASSYFAGTDPYNEQFF
TGTGCCAGCAGCTACTTTGCCGGGACAGACCCCTACAATGAGCAGTTCTTC
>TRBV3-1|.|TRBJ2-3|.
CASSPSGELEDTQYF
TGTGCCAGCAGCCCGTCGGGGGAGTTGGAAGATACGCAGTATTTT